This record concerns one T cell receptor beta chain sequence. There is no known antigen for this receptor. Base quality data are lacking; no much larger clone is found one base away. This sample stems from a study of cytotoxic CD8 clonotypes in ibrutinib-treated CLL (dated by TCRdb to the early 2020s). Concerning the study at large: In this cohort, 15 patients were treatment-naive and fewer than 13 were relapsed/refractory, while around 17 had unmutated IGHV. Partial responses were observed in roughly 24 patients and complete responses in 2; after a median follow-up of 68 months, remission was maintained in 15 or so patients and progression was observed in 12. Response samples were obtained after a median of around 11 months of treatment, with a range of about 6 to 40 months. On average, each sample had some 260,000 productive templates and approximately 85,000 productive rearrangements. Longitudinal samples were available for about 30% of the roughly 90 trial participants. Cryopreserved peripheral blood mononuclear cells were obtained prior to treatment, at the time of response, and at either disease progression or sustained remission. Every remission and progressive disease sample was obtained while ibrutinib was still being received by the patients. Here is what the overall study found, with its caveats: Sampling times were not matched between sustained-remission and progressing patients, and lymph node repertoires were not studied. At baseline, clonality was higher than in age-matched healthy donors and showed a strong correlation with circulating CD8+ T-cell counts. An increase in clonality was observed at ibrutinib response, with clonality remaining stable during sustained remission and falling back toward baseline at progression. Public clonotypes were found to be uncommon and were observed to contract or remain stable during treatment; the increase in clonality was shown to reflect expansion of private clonotypes at ibrutinib response.

Each clonotype received, on average, 10x coverage in deep resolution sequencing performed on a MiSeq, where the target depth lay between 1 in 1 million and 1 in 200,000 T cells. TCR beta libraries were generated with the immunoSEQ hsTCRB Kit. In the original analysis: Data were analyzed with ImmunoSEQ Data Assistant and ImmunoSEQ Analyzer, with V, D and J genes assigned per IMGT definitions. Clonality was computed as one minus normalized Shannon entropy of productive rearrangement frequencies, ranging from 0 to 1. Only overrepresented clonotypes making up at least 0.05% of the repertoire of each patient were included in the public clonotype analysis. About twelve repertoires from age-matched healthy donors, obtained from immuneACCESS, served as clonality controls. TCRdb stores this immuneACCESS table with in-frame sequences only. Part of the clones is absent; in the studies checked, under half of the shortfall reflects unresolved V genes, and no reason is known for the rest. V and J calls and clone size are as listed in that table; D and trimming were resolved from the DNA. A total of about 330,000 clones appear in this sample, around 66% of them only once. Together, the top ten hold roughly 6% of the sample.

For TCR beta library preparation, around 1.8 micrograms of genomic DNA were extracted from the cryopreserved PBMCs. High-throughput TCR beta sequencing was performed on longitudinal blood samples from CLL patients receiving ibrutinib monotherapy. The patients took part in an open-label, single-center phase 2 trial of ibrutinib monotherapy. This receptor was obtained from a human donor with chronic lymphocytic leukemia. This specimen consisted of PBMCs, obtained after 36 months of ibrutinib treatment.

The bases read TGTGCCAGCTCACCAACCCGGGGGGCGAGTGGCTACACCTTC. Its protein is CASSPTRGASGYTF. The rearrangement joined TRBV18 to TRBJ1-2; the D region possibly corresponds to TRBD1 (6 bases align). V is clipped by 2 bases and J by 7 bases, and the sequence between their germline boundaries is 14 bases long. Reading the germline V gene gives CDR1 KGHSH and CDR2 LQKENI. Taken from cysteine to phenylalanine, the CDR3 has 14 residues. Just the 42-base CDR3 DNA is kept, in frame starting at base 1.